This TCR beta chain was obtained from a study of CD4 T cells in relation to SARS-CoV-2 and coronaviruses. A note on this clone: Its antigen remains unknown.

CDR1 and CDR2 from the germline V gene are ENHRY and SYGVKD. This CDR3 comprises 12 residues. Trimming took 3 bases from V and 5 from J, leaving 7 bases between them. The method was immunoSEQ multiplex PCR; TCRdb's version includes in-frame clones alone and lacks a portion of them. Counted here are 40,000 or so clones, about four fifths occurring once; the ten biggest clones make up under 6%. The clonotype comes from an adult with COVID-19. The chain combines TRBV10-3 with TRBJ2-5, with D unresolved. Material: naive CD4+ T cells from PBMCs, cultured in vitro. Specified subset: naive CD4+ T cells isolated by negative enrichment. The CDR3 DNA reads as TGTGCCATCAGTGAAGCTTTGGAGACCCAGTACTTC. It translates to CAISEALETQYF.